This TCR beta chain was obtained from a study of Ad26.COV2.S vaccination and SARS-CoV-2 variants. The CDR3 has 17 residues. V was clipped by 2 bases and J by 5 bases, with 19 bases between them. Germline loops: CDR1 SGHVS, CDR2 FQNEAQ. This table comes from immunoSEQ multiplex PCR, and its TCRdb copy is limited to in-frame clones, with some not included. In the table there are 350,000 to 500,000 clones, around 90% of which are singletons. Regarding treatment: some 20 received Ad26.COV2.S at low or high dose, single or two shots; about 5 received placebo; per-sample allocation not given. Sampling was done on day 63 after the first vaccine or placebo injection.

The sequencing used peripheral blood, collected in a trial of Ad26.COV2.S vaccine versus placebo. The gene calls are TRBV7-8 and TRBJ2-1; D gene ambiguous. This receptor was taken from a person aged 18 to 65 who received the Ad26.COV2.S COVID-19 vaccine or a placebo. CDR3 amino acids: CASSLRSQGAINNEQFF. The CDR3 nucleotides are TGTGCCAGCAGCTTAAGGAGCCAAGGCGCAATAAACAATGAGCAGTTCTTC.